This TCR beta chain was documented in a study of STAT5B mutations in CD4+ large granular lymphocyte leukemia. A remark on this clone: The antigen remains undetermined.

TCRdb keeps only in-frame clones here, not all; method: immunoSEQ multiplex PCR. Found here are approximately 35,000 clones, approximately 67% of them singletons; the top ten hold around 1.9%. Overall study results and limits: About 25% of private leukemic clonotypes occurred rarely in other patients' non-leukemic repertoires.

V lost 5 bases, J lost 2 bases, and 12 bases lay in between. This CDR3 has 14 residues. Germline V gene sequence: CDR1 SGHDN, CDR2 FVKESK. Material: CD4+ T cells from blood buffy coats. The sequence derives from a human donor in good health. This chain joins TRBV14 and TRBJ1-1; no firm D call. The CDR3, as DNA: TGTGCCAGCAGCAAAGGGTTCACAAACACTGAAGCTTTCTTT. Its protein is CASSKGFTNTEAFF.